This T cell receptor beta chain was captured in a study of T cell responses to AZD1222 COVID-19 vaccine. Study-level findings and limits: Donor demographics were predominantly white British with a female majority; clonal diversity may be underestimated. There were repertoire samples only from the period after the peak T cell response.

Trimming removed 0 bases from V and 10 bases from J, with 10 bases in between. The CDR3 contains 13 residues. Germline assignment: CDR1 SGDLS and CDR2 YYNGEE. A word on this clone: Its antigen remains unknown.

The protocol was immunoSEQ multiplex PCR, while the TCRdb copy is restricted to in-frame clones and leaves out a portion. The sample contains tens of thousands of clones, roughly 90% of which appear only once. The V gene is TRBV9, the J gene TRBJ1-4; D uncertain. The sequence derives from an adult who received the AZD1222 COVID-19 vaccine. Material: peripheral blood, obtained 28 days after the second AZD1222 dose. The CDR3 loop reads CASSVEVEGKLFF. The CDR3 region has the DNA TGTGCCAGCAGCGTAGAGGTCGAGGGAAAACTGTTTTTT.